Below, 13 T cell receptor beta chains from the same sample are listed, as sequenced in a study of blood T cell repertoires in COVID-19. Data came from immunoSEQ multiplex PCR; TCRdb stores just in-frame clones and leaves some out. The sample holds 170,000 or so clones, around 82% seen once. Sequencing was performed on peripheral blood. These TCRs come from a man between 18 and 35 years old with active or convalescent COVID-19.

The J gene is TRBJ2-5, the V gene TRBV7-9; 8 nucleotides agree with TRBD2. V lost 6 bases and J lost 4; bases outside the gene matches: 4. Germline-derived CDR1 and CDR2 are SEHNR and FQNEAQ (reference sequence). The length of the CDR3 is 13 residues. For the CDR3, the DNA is TGTGCCAGCAGGACCAGCGGGGGAGAGACCCAGTACTTC. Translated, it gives CASRTSGGETQYF.

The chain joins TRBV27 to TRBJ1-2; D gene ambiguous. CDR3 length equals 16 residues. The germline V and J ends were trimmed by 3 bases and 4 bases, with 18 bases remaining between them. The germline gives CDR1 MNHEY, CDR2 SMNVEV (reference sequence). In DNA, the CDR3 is TGTGCCAGCAGTTTGAGATCGTCGCCAGGAACCTATGGCTACACCTTC. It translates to CASSLRSSPGTYGYTF.

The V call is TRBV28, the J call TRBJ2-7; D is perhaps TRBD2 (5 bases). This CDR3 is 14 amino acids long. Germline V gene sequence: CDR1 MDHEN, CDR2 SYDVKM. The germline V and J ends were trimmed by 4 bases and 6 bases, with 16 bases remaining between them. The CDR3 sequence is CASSSPGRLREQYF. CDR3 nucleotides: TGTGCCAGCAGTTCGCCAGGTAGACTACGCGAGCAGTACTTC. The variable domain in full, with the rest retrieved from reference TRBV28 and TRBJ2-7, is DVKVTQSSRYLVKRTGEKVFLECVQDMDHENMFWYRQDPGLGLRLIYFSYDVKMKEKGDIPEGYSVSREKKERFSLILESASTNQTSMYLCASSSPGRLREQYFGPGTRLTVT.

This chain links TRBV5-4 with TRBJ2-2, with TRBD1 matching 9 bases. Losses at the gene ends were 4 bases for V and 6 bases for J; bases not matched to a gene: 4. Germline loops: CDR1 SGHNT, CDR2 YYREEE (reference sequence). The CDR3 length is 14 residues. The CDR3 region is CASSRDRAAGELFF. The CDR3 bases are TGTGCCAGCAGCCGGGACAGGGCGGCCGGGGAGCTGTTTTTT.

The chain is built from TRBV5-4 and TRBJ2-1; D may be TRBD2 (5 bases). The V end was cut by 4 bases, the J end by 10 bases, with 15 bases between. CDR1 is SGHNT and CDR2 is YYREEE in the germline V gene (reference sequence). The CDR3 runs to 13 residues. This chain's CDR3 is CASSPPLALEQFF. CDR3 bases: TGTGCCAGCAGCCCCCCTCTAGCATTAGAGCAGTTCTTC.

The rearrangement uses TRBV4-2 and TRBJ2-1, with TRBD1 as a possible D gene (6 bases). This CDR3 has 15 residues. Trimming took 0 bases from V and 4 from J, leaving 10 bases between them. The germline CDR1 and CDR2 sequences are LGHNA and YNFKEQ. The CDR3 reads CASSQEITGYNEQFF. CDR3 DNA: TGTGCCAGCAGCCAAGAGATAACAGGGTACAATGAGCAGTTCTTC.

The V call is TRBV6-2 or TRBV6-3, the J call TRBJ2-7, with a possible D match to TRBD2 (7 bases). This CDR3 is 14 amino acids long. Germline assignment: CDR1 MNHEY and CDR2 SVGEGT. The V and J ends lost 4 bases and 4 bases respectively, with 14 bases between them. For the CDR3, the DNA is TGTGCCAGCAGTTCGGGGGGCATCCGGTACGAGCAGTACTTC. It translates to CASSSGGIRYEQYF.

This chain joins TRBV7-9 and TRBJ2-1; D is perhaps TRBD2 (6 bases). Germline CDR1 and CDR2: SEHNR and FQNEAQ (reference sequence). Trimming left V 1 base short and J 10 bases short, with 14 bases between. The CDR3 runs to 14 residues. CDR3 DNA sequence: TGTGCCAGCAGCTTAGGACTAGACCCTTTCGAGCAGTTCTTC. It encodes CASSLGLDPFEQFF.

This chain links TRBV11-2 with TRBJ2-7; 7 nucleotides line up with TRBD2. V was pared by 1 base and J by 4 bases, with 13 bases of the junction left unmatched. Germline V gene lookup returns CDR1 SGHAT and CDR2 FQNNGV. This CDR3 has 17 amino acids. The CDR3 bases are TGTGCCAGCAGCTTAGCTCGCGGGAGAGGTCACGGATACGAGCAGTACTTC. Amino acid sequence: CASSLARGRGHGYEQYF.

Here the CDR3 reads CASSIRDRLYEQYF. The CDR3 nucleotides are TGTGCCAGCAGCATCCGGGACAGACTATACGAGCAGTACTTC. The rearrangement uses TRBV7-2 and TRBJ2-7; 7 bases fit TRBD1. Germline V gene data show CDR1 as SGHTA and CDR2 as FQGNSA. The CDR3 runs 14 residues. J lost 4 bases, V lost 5 bases, and 8 bases had no gene match.

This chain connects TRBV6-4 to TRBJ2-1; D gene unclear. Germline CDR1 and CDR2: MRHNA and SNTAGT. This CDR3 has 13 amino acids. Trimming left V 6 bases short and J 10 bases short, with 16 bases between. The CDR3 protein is CASSEELAGEQFF. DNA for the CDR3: TGTGCCAGCAGCGAGGAATTAGCTGGCGAGCAGTTCTTC.

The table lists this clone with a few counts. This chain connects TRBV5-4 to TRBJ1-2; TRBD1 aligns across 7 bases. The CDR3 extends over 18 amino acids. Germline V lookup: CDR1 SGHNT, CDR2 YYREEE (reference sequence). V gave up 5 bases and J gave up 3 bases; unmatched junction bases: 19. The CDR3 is CASRRKTTGLVWDYGYTF. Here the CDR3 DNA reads TGTGCCAGCAGACGGAAAACGACAGGGTTGGTTTGGGACTATGGCTACACCTTC.

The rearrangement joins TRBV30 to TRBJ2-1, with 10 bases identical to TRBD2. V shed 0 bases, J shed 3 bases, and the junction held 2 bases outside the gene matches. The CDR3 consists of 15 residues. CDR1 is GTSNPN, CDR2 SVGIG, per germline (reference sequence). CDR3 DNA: TGTGCCTGGAGTGTTTGGACTAGCGGCTACAATGAGCAGTTCTTC. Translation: CAWSVWTSGYNEQFF.